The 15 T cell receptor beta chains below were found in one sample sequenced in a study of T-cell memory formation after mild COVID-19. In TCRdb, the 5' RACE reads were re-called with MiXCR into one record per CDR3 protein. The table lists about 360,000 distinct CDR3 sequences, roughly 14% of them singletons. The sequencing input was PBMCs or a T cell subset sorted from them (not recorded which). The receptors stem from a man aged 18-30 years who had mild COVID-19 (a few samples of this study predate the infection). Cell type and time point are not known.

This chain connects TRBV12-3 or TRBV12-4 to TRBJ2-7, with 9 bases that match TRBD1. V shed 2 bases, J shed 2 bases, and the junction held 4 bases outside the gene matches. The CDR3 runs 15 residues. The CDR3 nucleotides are TGTGCCAGCAGTTTATTCGGACAGGGGACCTACGAGCAGTACTTC. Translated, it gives CASSLFGQGTYEQYF.

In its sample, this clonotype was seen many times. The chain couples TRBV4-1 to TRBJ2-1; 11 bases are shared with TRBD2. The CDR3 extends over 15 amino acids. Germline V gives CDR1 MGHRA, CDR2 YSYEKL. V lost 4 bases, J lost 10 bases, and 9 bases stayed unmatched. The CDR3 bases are TGCGCCAGCAGCCGATCACTAGCGGGGGCACGCGAGCAGTTCTTC. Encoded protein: CASSRSLAGAREQFF.

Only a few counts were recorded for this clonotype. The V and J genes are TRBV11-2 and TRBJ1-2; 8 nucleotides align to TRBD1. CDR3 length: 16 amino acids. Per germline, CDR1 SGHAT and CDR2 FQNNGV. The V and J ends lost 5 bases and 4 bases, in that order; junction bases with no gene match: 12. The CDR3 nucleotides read TGTGCCAGCAGCCCCATCAGGAGACAGGGGTCCTATGGCTACACCTTC. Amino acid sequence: CASSPIRRQGSYGYTF.

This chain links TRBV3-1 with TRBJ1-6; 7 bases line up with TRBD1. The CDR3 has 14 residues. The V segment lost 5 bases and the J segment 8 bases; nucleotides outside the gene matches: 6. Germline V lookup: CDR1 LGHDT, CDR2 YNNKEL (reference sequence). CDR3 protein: CASSGRQGHSPLHF. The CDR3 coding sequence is TGTGCCAGCAGCGGACGACAGGGACATTCACCCCTCCACTTT.

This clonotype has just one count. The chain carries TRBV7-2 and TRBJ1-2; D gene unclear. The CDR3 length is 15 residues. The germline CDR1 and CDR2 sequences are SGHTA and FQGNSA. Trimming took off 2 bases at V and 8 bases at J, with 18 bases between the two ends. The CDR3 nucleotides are TGTGCCAGCAGCTTACAAGGATCCGACCCGAGGGGCTACACCTTC. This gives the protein CASSLQGSDPRGYTF.

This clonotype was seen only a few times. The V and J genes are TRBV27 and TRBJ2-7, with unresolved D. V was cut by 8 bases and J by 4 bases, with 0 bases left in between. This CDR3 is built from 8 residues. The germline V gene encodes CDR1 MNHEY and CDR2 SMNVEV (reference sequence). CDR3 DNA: TGTGCCAGCTACGAGCAGTACGTC. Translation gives CASYEQYV.

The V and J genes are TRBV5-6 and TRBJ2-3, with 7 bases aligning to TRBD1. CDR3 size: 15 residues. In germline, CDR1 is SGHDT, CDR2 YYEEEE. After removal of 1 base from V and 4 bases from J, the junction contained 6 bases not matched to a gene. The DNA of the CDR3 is TGTGCCAGCAGCTTGCACAGGGGCGCCGCAGATACGCAGTATTTT. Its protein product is CASSLHRGAADTQYF.

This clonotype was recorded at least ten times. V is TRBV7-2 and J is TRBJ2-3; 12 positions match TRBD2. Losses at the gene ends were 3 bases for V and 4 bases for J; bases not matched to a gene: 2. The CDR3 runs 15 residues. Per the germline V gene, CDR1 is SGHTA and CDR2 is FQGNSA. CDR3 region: CASSLTSGGSDTQYF. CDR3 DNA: TGTGCCAGCAGCTTGACTAGCGGGGGTTCAGATACGCAGTATTTT. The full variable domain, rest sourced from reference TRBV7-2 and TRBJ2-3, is GAGVSQSPSNKVTEKGKDVELRCDPISGHTALYWYRQSLGQGLEFLIYFQGNSAPDKSGLPSDRFSAERTGGSVSTLTIQRTQQEDSAVYLCASSLTSGGSDTQYFGPGTRLTVL.

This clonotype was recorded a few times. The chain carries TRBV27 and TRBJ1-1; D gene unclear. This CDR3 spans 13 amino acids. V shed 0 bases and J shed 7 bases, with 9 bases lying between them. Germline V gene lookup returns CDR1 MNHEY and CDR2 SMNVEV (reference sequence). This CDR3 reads CASSLSGKGEAFF. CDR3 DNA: TGTGCCAGCAGTTTATCCGGGAAAGGTGAAGCTTTCTTT.

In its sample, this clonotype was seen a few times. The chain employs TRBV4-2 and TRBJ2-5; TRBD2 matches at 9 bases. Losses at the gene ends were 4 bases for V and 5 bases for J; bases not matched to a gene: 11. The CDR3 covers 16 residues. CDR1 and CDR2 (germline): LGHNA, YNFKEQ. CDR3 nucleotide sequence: TGTGCCAGCAGCCCCCAAGAGGCGGGGGGGAGCGAGACCCAGTACTTC. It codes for CASSPQEAGGSETQYF.

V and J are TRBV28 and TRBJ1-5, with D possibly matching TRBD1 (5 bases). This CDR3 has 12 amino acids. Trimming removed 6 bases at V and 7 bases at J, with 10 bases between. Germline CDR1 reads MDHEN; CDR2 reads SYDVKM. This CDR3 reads CASSQTEQPQHF. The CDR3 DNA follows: TGTGCCAGCAGCCAGACAGAACAGCCCCAGCATTTT.

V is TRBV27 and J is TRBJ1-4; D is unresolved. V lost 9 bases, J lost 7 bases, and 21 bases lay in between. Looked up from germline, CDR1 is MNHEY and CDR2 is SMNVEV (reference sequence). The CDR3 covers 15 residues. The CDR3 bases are TGTGCCAGTAGGACCTTTGAGCGGTTCGGTGAAAAACTGTTTTTT. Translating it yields CASRTFERFGEKLFF.

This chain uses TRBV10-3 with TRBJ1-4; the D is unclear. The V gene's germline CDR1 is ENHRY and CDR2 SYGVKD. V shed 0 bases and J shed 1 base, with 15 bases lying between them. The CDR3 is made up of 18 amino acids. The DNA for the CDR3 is TGTGCCATCAGTGAGTCGCCAACGTCAAGTCTAACTAATGAAAAACTGTTTTTT. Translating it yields CAISESPTSSLTNEKLFF.

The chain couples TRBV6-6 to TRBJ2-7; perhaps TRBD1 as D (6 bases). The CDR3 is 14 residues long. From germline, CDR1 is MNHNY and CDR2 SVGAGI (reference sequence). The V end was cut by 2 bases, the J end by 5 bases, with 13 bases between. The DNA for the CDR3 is TGTGCCAGCAGTTACGTTGAGACAGGCCACGAGCAGTACTTC. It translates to CASSYVETGHEQYF.

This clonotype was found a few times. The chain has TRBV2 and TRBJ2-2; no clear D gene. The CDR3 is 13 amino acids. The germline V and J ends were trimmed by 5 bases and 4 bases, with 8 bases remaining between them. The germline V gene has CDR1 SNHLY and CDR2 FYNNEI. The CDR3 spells CASSQELTGELFF. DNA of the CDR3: TGTGCCAGCAGTCAAGAACTCACCGGGGAGCTGTTTTTT.